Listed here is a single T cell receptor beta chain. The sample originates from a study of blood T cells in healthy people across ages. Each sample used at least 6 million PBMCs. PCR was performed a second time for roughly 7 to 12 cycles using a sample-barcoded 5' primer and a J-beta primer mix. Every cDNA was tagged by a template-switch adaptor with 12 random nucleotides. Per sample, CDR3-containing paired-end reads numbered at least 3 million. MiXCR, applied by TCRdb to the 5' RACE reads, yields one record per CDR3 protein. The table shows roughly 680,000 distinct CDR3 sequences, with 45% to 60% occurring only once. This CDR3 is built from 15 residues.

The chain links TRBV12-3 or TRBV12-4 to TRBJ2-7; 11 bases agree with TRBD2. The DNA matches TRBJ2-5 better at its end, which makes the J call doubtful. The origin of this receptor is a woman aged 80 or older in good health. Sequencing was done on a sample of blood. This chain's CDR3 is CASSTLAGEPETQYF. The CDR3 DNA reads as TGTGCCAGCAGTACACTAGCGGGGGAACCAGAGACCCAGTACTTC.